These 22 T cell receptor beta chains came from one sample sequenced in a study of technical replicates of blood from several donors. The table came from immunoSEQ multiplex PCR; TCRdb's copy has only in-frame clones and leaves some out. This table has fewer than 110,000 clones, 96% appearing once. The sequenced sample was T cells isolated from PBMCs. The receptors shown here come from a human donor in good health.

J is TRBJ2-1 and V is TRBV7-9, with D possibly TRBD2 on 6 matching bases. The CDR3 contains 17 residues. Trimming left V 2 bases short and J 2 bases short, with 16 bases between. The germline V gene has CDR1 SEHNR and CDR2 FQNEAQ (reference sequence). CDR3 nucleotides: TGTGCCAGCAGCTTATGGTTTGGGGACTCCACCTACAATGAGCAGTTCTTC. This sequence encodes CASSLWFGDSTYNEQFF.

The chain employs TRBV2 and TRBJ2-7, with 8 nucleotides matching TRBD1. CDR1 SNHLY and CDR2 FYNNEI come from the germline V gene. This CDR3 contains 14 residues. Germline trimming cut 5 bases from V and 6 bases from J; bases unmatched to any gene: 9. The CDR3 bases are TGTGCCAGCAGTTTAGACAGGGGAATGCGCGAGCAGTACTTC. Protein: CASSLDRGMREQYF.

This chain uses TRBV2 with TRBJ2-5; 7 bases line up with TRBD1. Trimming removed 3 bases from V and 5 bases from J; junction bases left unmatched: 15. The CDR3 covers 17 residues. Germline CDR1 SNHLY, CDR2 FYNNEI. CDR3 protein: CASSDINIQGTGETQYF. DNA for the CDR3: TGTGCCAGCAGTGATATAAACATACAGGGGACGGGGGAGACCCAGTACTTC.

This CDR3 reads CASSVGAGGHEQYF. For the CDR3, the DNA is TGTGCCAGCAGCGTAGGAGCGGGGGGCCACGAGCAGTACTTC. The J gene is TRBJ2-7, the V gene TRBV9; 9 bases are shared with TRBD2. CDR3 length: 14 residues. Germline loops: CDR1 SGDLS, CDR2 YYNGEE. The V gene end was trimmed by 0 bases and the J gene end by 5 bases; junction bases not matched to a gene: 3.

The genes are TRBV18 and TRBJ1-3; D call uncertain. The CDR3 is 13 amino acids. From germline, CDR1 is KGHSH and CDR2 LQKENI. Trimming removed 2 bases from V and 8 bases from J, with 10 bases in between. CDR3 bases: TGTGCCAGCTCACCAACTAACCGGGACACCATATATTTT. Encoded protein: CASSPTNRDTIYF.

The V and J genes are TRBV10-3 and TRBJ2-5; perhaps TRBD1 as D (6 bases). CDR1 is ENHRY, CDR2 SYGVKD, per germline. The V end lost 2 bases, the J end lost 3 bases, and 25 bases lay between the germline ends. The CDR3 is made up of 19 amino acids. This chain's CDR3 is CAISEILSSLRDNKETQYF. CDR3 DNA sequence: TGTGCCATCAGTGAGATTTTAAGTTCCCTCCGGGACAACAAAGAGACCCAGTACTTC.

The chain employs TRBV5-4 and TRBJ2-3; no reliable D call. V lost 0 bases and J 10 bases, leaving 6 bases between the germline ends. The CDR3 contains 11 residues. Germline V lookup: CDR1 SGHNT, CDR2 YYREEE (reference sequence). This CDR3 is CASSLAFAQYF. CDR3 nucleotides: TGTGCCAGCAGCTTGGCGTTTGCGCAGTATTTT.

V usage is TRBV4-2 and J usage is TRBJ2-1, with TRBD2 identical over 13 bases. The CDR3 consists of 17 residues. The germline V gene encodes CDR1 LGHNA and CDR2 YNFKEQ. Germline trimming cut 1 base from V and 5 bases from J; bases unmatched to any gene: 5. For the CDR3, the DNA is TGTGCCAGCAGCCAAGGGACTAGCGGGAGAGAAAACAATGAGCAGTTCTTC. As protein: CASSQGTSGRENNEQFF.

This rearrangement joins TRBV1 to TRBJ2-3; the D call of TRBD2 is as the table states it, not checked on the DNA. TRBV1 is reported as a pseudogene. CDR3 length: 16 amino acids. The CDR3 nucleotides are TGCACCAGCAGCCATCCAAGGACTAGCGGGAGGGATACGCAGTATTTT. Translation: CTSSHPRTSGRDTQYF.

The chain combines TRBV19 with TRBJ1-6; 7 bases are a match to TRBD1. With V trimmed by 3 bases and J by 9 bases, 2 bases remained unmatched. Germline CDR1 is LNHDA and CDR2 is SQIVND (reference sequence). The CDR3 contains 13 residues. Here the CDR3 reads CASSIDRASPLHF. Here the CDR3 DNA reads TGTGCCAGTAGTATCGACAGGGCTTCACCCCTCCACTTT. Supplemented by reference TRBV19 and TRBJ1-6, the full variable domain reads DGGITQSPKYLFRKEGQNVTLSCEQNLNHDAMYWYRQDPGQGLRLIYYSQIVNDFQKGDIAEGYSVSREKKESFPLTVTSAQKNPTAFYLCASSIDRASPLHFGNGTRLTVT.

The chain is built from TRBV27 and TRBJ2-3; D might be TRBD2 (6 bases). The CDR3 runs 16 residues. Per germline, CDR1 MNHEY and CDR2 SMNVEV (reference sequence). V was cut by 5 bases and J by 5 bases, with 20 bases left in between. The CDR3 region has the DNA TGTGCCAGCAGTATCCCTTATGGGGGGTCGGTAGATACGCAGTATTTT. Translated, it gives CASSIPYGGSVDTQYF.

The rearrangement uses TRBV29-1 and TRBJ1-1; tentatively, D is TRBD1 (6 bases). The CDR3 contains 12 residues. The germline V and J ends were trimmed by 7 bases and 5 bases, with 14 bases remaining between them. Germline CDR1 is SQVTM and CDR2 is ANQGSEA. CDR3 residues: CSDLQGRTEAFF. CDR3 DNA: TGCAGCGACCTACAGGGTCGGACTGAAGCTTTCTTT.

V gene TRBV5-1 combines with J gene TRBJ2-7; D may be TRBD1 (6 bases). The CDR3 has 12 amino acids. Trimming left V 4 bases short and J 8 bases short, with 13 bases between. The germline V gene has CDR1 SGHRS and CDR2 YFSETQ. The CDR3 DNA reads TGCGCCAGCAGCCTTGGGCAGGGGAAGCAGTACTTC. Residues: CASSLGQGKQYF.

In DNA, the CDR3 is TGTGCCAGTGCAAGCGGGCCCTCCTACGAGCAGTACTTC. This encodes CASASGPSYEQYF. The chain employs TRBV11-3 and TRBJ2-7, with D perhaps TRBD2 (6 bases). Deletions cut 9 bases from V and 0 bases from J, with 12 bases between. The CDR3 extends over 13 amino acids. Germline-derived CDR1 and CDR2 are SGHNT and YENEEA.

This rearrangement joins TRBV6-5 to TRBJ2-7; 10 positions match TRBD2. CDR3 length: 14 residues. V shed 5 bases, J shed 3 bases, and the junction held 4 bases outside the gene matches. Germline loops: CDR1 MNHEY, CDR2 SVGAGI. The CDR3 here is CASSRRTSGYEQYF. CDR3 nucleotides: TGTGCCAGCAGTCGTCGGACTAGCGGCTACGAGCAGTACTTC.

DNA of the CDR3: TGTGCCAGCAGGGACTCGACTAGCGGGAGGGACGAGCAGTACTTC. This gives the protein CASRDSTSGRDEQYF. This chain uses TRBV27 with TRBJ2-7, with 14 bases matching TRBD2. The CDR3 is 15 residues long. With V trimmed by 6 bases and J by 5 bases, 6 bases remained unmatched. In germline, CDR1 is MNHEY, CDR2 SMNVEV (reference sequence).

V gene TRBV7-9 combines with J gene TRBJ1-1; tentative D call: TRBD1 (5 bases). Trimming pared 5 bases from V and 4 bases from J, leaving 17 bases between. Germline CDR1 is SEHNR and CDR2 is FQNEAQ (reference sequence). The CDR3 runs 15 residues. CDR3 nucleotide sequence: TGTGCCAGCAGCGAGACGGGCAGGGCTGTCACTGAAGCTTTCTTT. It specifies CASSETGRAVTEAFF. The full variable domain, in which reference TRBV7-9 and TRBJ1-1 provide the parts outside the CDR3, is DTGVSQNPRHKITKRGQNVTFRCDPISEHNRLYWYRQTLGQGPEFLTYFQNEAQLEKSRLLSDRFSAERPKGSFSTLEIQRTEQGDSAMYLCASSETGRAVTEAFFGQGTRLTVV.

V gene TRBV5-1 combines with J gene TRBJ2-1; the match to TRBD1 covers 7 bases. This CDR3 region has 13 residues. The germline gives CDR1 SGHRS, CDR2 YFSETQ. J lost 3 bases, V lost 4 bases, and 1 base had no gene match. The CDR3 spells CASSGDSYNEQFF. CDR3 nucleotides: TGCGCCAGCAGCGGGGACAGCTACAATGAGCAGTTCTTC.

The chain uses TRBV28 and TRBJ2-7, with 9 bases that match TRBD1. This CDR3 is built from 13 residues. CDR1 is MDHEN, CDR2 SYDVKM, per germline. V was clipped by 2 bases and J by 6 bases; unmatched bases: 2. This chain's CDR3 is CASSLTGGGEQYF. CDR3 coding DNA: TGTGCCAGCAGTTTAACAGGGGGCGGCGAGCAGTACTTC.

The chain is built from TRBV27 and TRBJ2-1, with TRBD2 matching 11 bases. The germline gives CDR1 MNHEY, CDR2 SMNVEV (reference sequence). The CDR3 is 15 amino acids. J gave up 5 bases and V 6 bases, and 6 bases lay outside the gene matches. The CDR3 region is CASRASGGSHNEQFF. CDR3 nucleotides: TGTGCCAGCAGGGCTAGCGGGGGGTCCCACAATGAGCAGTTCTTC.

This clone was seen just once. V and J are TRBV2 and TRBJ1-2; 9 nucleotides agree with TRBD1. Germline CDR1 and CDR2: SNHLY and FYNNEI. The V gene end was trimmed by 6 bases and the J gene end by 1 base; junction bases not matched to a gene: 3. CDR3 length equals 14 residues. The CDR3 here is CASRVGQGNYGYTF. The DNA of the CDR3 is TGTGCCAGCAGGGTGGGACAGGGTAACTATGGCTACACCTTC.

This chain uses TRBV5-6 with TRBJ1-2, with 12 bases fitting TRBD1. Unmatched junction bases numbered 10, after V lost 0 bases and J lost 1 base. The CDR3 spans 19 residues. Per the germline V gene, CDR1 is SGHDT and CDR2 is YYEEEE. Here the CDR3 DNA reads TGTGCCAGCAGCTTGGTATCGGGACAGGGGGCGCGAGATAACTATGGCTACACCTTC. Translated: CASSLVSGQGARDNYGYTF. Filled out from reference TRBV5-6 and TRBJ1-2, the complete variable domain reads DAGVTQSPTHLIKTRGQQVTLRCSPKSGHDTVSWYQQALGQGPQFIFQYYEEEERQRGNFPDRFSGHQFPNYSSELNVNALLLGDSALYLCASSLVSGQGARDNYGYTFGSGTRLTVV.